These 11 T cell receptor beta chains share one sample of origin, sequenced in a study of blood T cell repertoires in COVID-19. TCRdb's table, derived via immunoSEQ multiplex PCR, lists solely in-frame clones and lacks some. Of just over 300,000 clones in the sample, roughly 91% are singletons; the top ten hold 1.5% to 2%. Sequencing was done on a sample of peripheral blood. The receptors here all came from a woman aged 25-40 years with COVID-19, enrolled during active disease.

The chain joins TRBV4-3 to TRBJ2-3, with 11 bases aligning to TRBD2. V was pared by 1 base and J by 3 bases, with 3 bases of the junction left unmatched. The germline CDR1 and CDR2 sequences are LGHNA and YSLEER. The CDR3 is 16 amino acids. The CDR3 loop is CASSQAVAGGTDTQYF. For the CDR3, the DNA is TGCGCCAGCAGCCAAGCGGTAGCGGGGGGGACAGATACGCAGTATTTT.

The rearrangement links TRBV29-1 to TRBJ2-1; no reliable D call. Germline CDR1 SQVTM, CDR2 ANQGSEA. V lost 4 bases to trimming and J lost 4 bases, with 14 bases between them. The CDR3 totals 14 residues. The CDR3 loop is CSVVPSAKYNEQFF. The CDR3 nucleotides are TGCAGCGTTGTTCCCAGCGCCAAATACAATGAGCAGTTCTTC.

The chain is built from TRBV4-1 and TRBJ1-6, with 7 bases lining up with TRBD1. V was clipped by 0 bases and J by 10 bases; unmatched bases: 9. The CDR3 loop spans 16 amino acids. Germline loops: CDR1 MGHRA, CDR2 YSYEKL. CDR3 in DNA: TGCGCCAGCAGCCAAGAGAATGACAGGGTAGGGTCACCCCTCCACTTT. It specifies CASSQENDRVGSPLHF.

This clone was observed a single time. The V call is TRBV11-2, the J call TRBJ1-3; 7 bases align to TRBD1. With 4 bases clipped from V and 0 bases from J, the junction kept 15 bases outside the gene matches. Looked up from germline, CDR1 is SGHAT and CDR2 is FQNNGV. The CDR3 length is 19 residues. The chain's CDR3 is CASSSRGWTGPSSGNTIYF. DNA of the CDR3: TGTGCCAGCAGCTCTAGGGGGTGGACAGGTCCCTCCTCTGGAAACACCATATATTTT.

This chain links TRBV7-6 with TRBJ2-7; 7 nucleotides align to TRBD1. Trimming removed 0 bases from V and 2 bases from J; junction bases left unmatched: 4. The CDR3 sequence is 15 residues long. Germline V gene data show CDR1 as SGHVS and CDR2 as FNYEAQ. CDR3: CASSLAGDSTYEQYF. The CDR3 bases are TGTGCCAGCAGCTTAGCTGGGGACAGTACCTACGAGCAGTACTTC.

The sample holds one count of this clone. The rearrangement uses TRBV10-3 and TRBJ1-1; D ambiguous. V lost 10 bases and J 3 bases, leaving 9 bases between the germline ends. The CDR3 consists of 11 residues. Germline V gene lookup returns CDR1 ENHRY and CDR2 SYGVKD. The CDR3, as DNA: TGTGCCACCCGGAGGGACACTGAAGCTTTCTTT. This sequence encodes CATRRDTEAFF.

The chain links TRBV7-9 to TRBJ1-1, with D tentatively TRBD1 (5 bases). This CDR3 has 13 amino acids. CDR1 and CDR2 from the germline V gene are SEHNR and FQNEAQ (reference sequence). With 8 bases removed from V and 10 bases from J, the gap between germline ends came to 20 bases. The DNA of the CDR3 is TGTGCCAGCTCATCCTCTCCGGGGGGGGGAGCTTTCTTT. Protein: CASSSSPGGGAFF.

This chain links TRBV30 with TRBJ2-1, with TRBD1 identical over 9 bases. V trimming: 3 bases; J trimming: 6 bases; junction bases outside the gene matches: 6. The V gene's germline CDR1 is GTSNPN and CDR2 SVGIG (reference sequence). The CDR3 has 14 amino acids. CDR3 sequence reads: CAWRGQGLPNEQFF. The DNA for the CDR3 is TGTGCCTGGAGGGGACAGGGATTGCCCAATGAGCAGTTCTTC.

The chain has TRBV4-3 and TRBJ2-3, with 9 bases that match TRBD2. The CDR3 sequence is 15 residues long. The V and J ends lost 4 bases and 4 bases, in that order; junction bases with no gene match: 6. CDR1 is LGHNA and CDR2 is YSLEER in the germline V gene. CDR3 bases: TGCGCCAGCAGCCCGGGACTAGCTCCCGCAGATACGCAGTATTTT. Protein sequence: CASSPGLAPADTQYF.

This chain connects TRBV14 to TRBJ1-1; perhaps TRBD1 as D (6 bases). The CDR3 is made up of 13 amino acids. Germline loops: CDR1 SGHDN, CDR2 FVKESK. The V gene lost 2 bases and the J gene lost 4 bases, with 8 bases spanning the gap. The CDR3 spells CASSQTGTTEAFF. The CDR3 DNA follows: TGTGCCAGCAGCCAAACAGGGACCACTGAAGCTTTCTTT.

The V gene is TRBV5-5, the J gene TRBJ1-4, with TRBD1 matching over 7 bases. Unmatched junction bases numbered 10, after V lost 4 bases and J lost 7 bases. Per the germline V gene, CDR1 is SGHKS and CDR2 is YYEKEE (reference sequence). This CDR3 has 15 amino acids. This CDR3 is CASSPTQGSVEKLFF. The CDR3 bases are TGTGCCAGCAGCCCCACACAGGGGTCTGTTGAAAAACTGTTTTTT.